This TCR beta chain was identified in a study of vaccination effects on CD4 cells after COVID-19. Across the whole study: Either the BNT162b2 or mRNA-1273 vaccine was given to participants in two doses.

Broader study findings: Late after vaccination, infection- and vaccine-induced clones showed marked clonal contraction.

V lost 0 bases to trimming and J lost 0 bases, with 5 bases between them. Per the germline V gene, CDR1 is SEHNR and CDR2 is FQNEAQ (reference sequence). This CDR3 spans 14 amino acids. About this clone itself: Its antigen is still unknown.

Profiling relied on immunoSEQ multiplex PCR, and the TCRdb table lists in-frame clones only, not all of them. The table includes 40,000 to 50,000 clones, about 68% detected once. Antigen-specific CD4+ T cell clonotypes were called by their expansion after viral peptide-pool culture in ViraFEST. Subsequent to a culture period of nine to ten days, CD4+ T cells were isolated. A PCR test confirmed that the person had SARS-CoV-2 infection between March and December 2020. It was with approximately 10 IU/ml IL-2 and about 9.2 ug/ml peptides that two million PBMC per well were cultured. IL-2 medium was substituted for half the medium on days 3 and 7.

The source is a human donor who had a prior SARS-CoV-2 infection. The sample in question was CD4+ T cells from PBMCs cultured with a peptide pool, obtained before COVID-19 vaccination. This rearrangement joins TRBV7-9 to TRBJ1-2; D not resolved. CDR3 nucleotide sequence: TGTGCCAGCAGCTTAGCCTGGACTAACTATGGCTACACCTTC. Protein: CASSLAWTNYGYTF. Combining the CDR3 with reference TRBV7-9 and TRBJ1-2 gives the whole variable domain DTGVSQNPRHKITKRGQNVTFRCDPISEHNRLYWYRQTLGQGPEFLTYFQNEAQLEKSRLLSDRFSAERPKGSFSTLEIQRTEQGDSAMYLCASSLAWTNYGYTFGSGTRLTVV.